Listed below are T cell receptor beta chains from one sample, sequenced in a study of T cell changes during pregnancy in multiple sclerosis. Here immunoSEQ multiplex PCR was the method, and the copy in TCRdb shows in-frame clones only, minus some. The table lists fewer than 60,000 clones, about nine tenths of them singletons. The input for sequencing was peripheral blood, taken after pregnancy. These receptors were obtained from a female donor in good health, enrolled as a control in a pregnancy study. Each CDR3 is given without its conserved first and last residue.

J,V,CDR3
TRBJ2-1,TRBV29-1,SVFGSQGRF
TRBJ2-2,TRBV4-1,ASSPDRESGELF
TRBJ1-6,TRBV10-3,AISESVGGGNGNSPLH
TRBJ2-3,TRBV7-2,ASGSGAGDTQY
TRBJ1-1,TRBV19,ASSVQGNTEAF
TRBJ2-7,TRBV5-1,ASSLAAGTYEQY
TRBJ1-5,TRBV25-1,ASSSRDQPQH
TRBJ1-4,TRBV27,ASSLWVGGSEKLF
TRBJ2-1,TRBV5-1,ASGDREPGRSYNEQF
TRBJ1-1,TRBV11-2,ASSFAQGGNTEAF
TRBJ1-2,TRBV5-1,ASSLGGQPNYGYT
TRBJ2-7,TRBV27,ASSFGLAGGINYEQY
TRBJ1-1,TRBV29-1,SVEEGVRTEAF
TRBJ2-7,TRBV7-2,ASSFGHQQGQY
TRBJ1-5,TRBV28,ASRLGQYLNQPQH
TRBJ1-1,TRBV5-1,ASSSAGGTEAF
TRBJ2-2,TRBV7-9,ASSLHTGPGELF
TRBJ1-4,TRBV15,ATSRDKGGSEKLF
TRBJ1-5,TRBV10-3,AISLGTGDQPQH
TRBJ1-1,TRBV19,ASSHRTRTEAF
TRBJ1-2,TRBV9,ASSFTGSANYGYT
TRBJ2-1,TRBV29-1,SGEAGAGRDEQF
TRBJ1-4,TRBV5-6,ASSLNAIANEKLF
TRBJ2-7,TRBV28,ASSPSGPTYEQY
TRBJ2-7,TRBV27,ASSLKREREQY
TRBJ1-3,TRBV5-4,ASSDGTPSGNTIY
TRBJ2-3,TRBV2,ASTQGLAGTDTQY
TRBJ2-1,TRBV5-4,ASSSRTSGGSRNEQF
TRBJ2-5,TRBV25-1,ASRTGEETQY
TRBJ1-3,TRBV5-1,ASSSDRGNTIY
TRBJ1-6,TRBV19,ASSIRNTYNSPLH
TRBJ1-4,TRBV27,ASSLRTMISANEKLF
TRBJ2-5,TRBV5-1,ASSSRLGVGGRETQY
TRBJ1-1,TRBV28,ASSPVTVTEAF
TRBJ2-7,TRBV18,ASSAGVVAYEQY
TRBJ2-7,TRBV5-4,ASSLDLAFHEQY
TRBJ1-2,TRBV6-1,ASRGQGASNYGYT
TRBJ2-5,TRBV11-2,ASSLARATGGQETQY
TRBJ2-3,TRBV5-1,ASKGQGTDTQY
TRBJ1-1,TRBV6-1,ASRTGTVREGAF
TRBJ2-5,TRBV5-1,ASRASSETQY
TRBJ2-7,TRBV2,ARGGAASGSPEQY
TRBJ1-4,TRBV4-1,ASSQDRTGLLRSNEKLF
TRBJ2-2,TRBV5-4,ASSLARSGELF
TRBJ1-1,TRBV28,ASSLKFGVGTVLVRGTEAF
TRBJ2-7,TRBV18,ASSPLAGSYEQY
TRBJ2-7,TRBV5-1,ASSREIGESYEQY
TRBJ1-2,TRBV7-2,ASSPVFLTGGSSYT
TRBJ1-6,TRBV28,ASSFGQASYNSPLH
TRBJ1-2,TRBV6-5,ASSYFRQGGGGYT
TRBJ1-2,TRBV6-6,ASSSERRGQAGYT
TRBJ1-5,TRBV28,ASSLFGQRMFKNQPQH
TRBJ2-1,TRBV6-4,ASSGGLGGNEQF
TRBJ1-5,TRBV30,AWSAGRADQPQH
TRBJ2-7,TRBV7-9,ASSSLANEQY
TRBJ2-3,TRBV9,ASSVGGSGLSTDTQY